This TCR beta chain is from a study of cytomegalovirus exposure and HLA in healthy donors. The PCR made use of 60 Vbeta and 13 Jbeta primers. Repertoires were generated with immunoSEQ multiplex PCR, while TCRdb's copy carries only in-frame clones and drops some. The repertoire has 120,000 to 150,000 clones, around three quarters of them found once; the top ten carry approximately 7%. J lost 5 bases, V lost 0 bases, and 4 bases had no gene match. CDR1 is SGHTA and CDR2 is FQGNSA in the germline V gene. This CDR3 has 16 residues. The V and J genes are TRBV7-2 and TRBJ2-1, with 10 nucleotides matching TRBD2. What was sequenced was PBMCs. The source of this sequence is a man in his forties in good health and CMV-seropositive. CDR3 sequence reads: CASSLAPSGGHNEQFF. The DNA for the CDR3 is TGTGCCAGCAGCTTAGCCCCTAGCGGGGGCCACAATGAGCAGTTCTTC.